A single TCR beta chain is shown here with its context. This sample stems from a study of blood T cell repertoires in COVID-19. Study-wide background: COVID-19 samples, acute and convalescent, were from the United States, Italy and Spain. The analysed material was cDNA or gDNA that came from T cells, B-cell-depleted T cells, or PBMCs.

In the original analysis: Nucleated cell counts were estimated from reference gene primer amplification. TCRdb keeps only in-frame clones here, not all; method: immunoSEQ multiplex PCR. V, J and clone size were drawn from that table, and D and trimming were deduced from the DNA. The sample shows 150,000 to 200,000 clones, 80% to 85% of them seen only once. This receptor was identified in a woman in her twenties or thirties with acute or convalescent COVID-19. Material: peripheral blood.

CDR3 residues: CASSMGTGRYSNQPQHF. CDR3 nucleotides: TGTGCCAGTAGTATGGGGACGGGGAGGTATAGCAATCAGCCCCAGCATTTT. This rearrangement joins TRBV19 to TRBJ1-5, with TRBD1 as a possible D gene (5 bases). Germline-derived CDR1 and CDR2 are LNHDA and SQIVND (reference sequence). The length of the CDR3 is 17 residues. V shed 3 bases and J shed 0 bases, with 15 bases lying between them.